One sample yielded the 24 T cell receptor beta chains listed below, sequenced in a study of blood T cells in healthy people across ages. Then a second PCR, running roughly 6 to 12 cycles, was carried out with a sample-barcoded 5' primer and a J-beta primer mix. TCRdb re-called the 5' RACE reads with MiXCR, one entry per CDR3 protein. The sample lists fewer than 950,000 distinct CDR3 sequences, about 53% occurring once. The sample was blood. These receptors were obtained from an elderly man in good health.

With regard to this clonotype: A junction end diverges from the germline sequence, so it may reflect a read error. The rearrangement joins TRBV12-3 or TRBV12-4 to TRBJ2-5, with TRBD1 as a possible D gene (7 bases). The CDR3 totals 14 residues. CDR3 amino acids: CASSFRQGGETQYF. The CDR3 DNA is TGCGCCAGCAGCTTTCGGCAGGGGGGAGAGACCCAGTACTTC.

This clonotype was seen ten or more times. The chain uses TRBV3-1 and TRBJ2-7; D not resolved. CDR3 length equals 12 residues. Germline values: CDR1 LGHDT, CDR2 YNNKEL (reference sequence). The V and J ends lost 1 base and 7 bases respectively, with 8 bases between them. CDR3 residues: CASSQGGNEQYF. CDR3 DNA: TGTGCCAGCAGCCAAGGAGGCAATGAGCAGTACTTC.

The V gene is TRBV3-1, the J gene TRBJ2-5; D is perhaps TRBD1 (6 bases). The V gene's germline CDR1 is LGHDT and CDR2 YNNKEL (reference sequence). This CDR3 region has 14 residues. V was cut by 1 base and J by 4 bases, with 10 bases left in between. The CDR3 DNA sequence: TGTGCCAGCAGCCAAGTGACAGGAGTAGAGACCCAGTACTTC. This translates into CASSQVTGVETQYF.

The chain couples TRBV28 to TRBJ1-4, with D perhaps TRBD1 (6 bases). The ends were cut back, 4 bases at V and 7 bases at J, with 16 bases in the middle. The CDR3 runs 15 residues. Germline assignment: CDR1 MDHEN and CDR2 SYDVKM. The CDR3: CASSSPGTRSEKLFF. For the CDR3, the DNA is TGTGCCAGCAGTTCCCCCGGGACAAGGAGTGAAAAACTGTTTTTT.

This clonotype was observed a few times. CDR3: CASRSAVREQYF. The CDR3 DNA sequence: TGTGCCAGCAGATCAGCCGTGAGGGAGCAGTACTTC. The chain is built from TRBV28 and TRBJ2-7; D remains unclear. In germline, CDR1 is MDHEN, CDR2 SYDVKM. Trimming stripped 6 bases from V and 7 bases from J, with 13 bases between. CDR3 length: 12 residues.

The chain has TRBV20-1 and TRBJ2-1; TRBD2 matches at 7 bases. Germline V gives CDR1 DFQATT, CDR2 SNEGSKA (reference sequence). V shed 6 bases and J 5 bases; nucleotides not matched to a gene: 10. The CDR3 loop spans 14 amino acids. CDR3: CSARDYRHDNEQFF. DNA for the CDR3: TGCAGTGCAAGGGACTACCGCCACGACAATGAGCAGTTCTTC.

The chain recombines TRBV3-1 with TRBJ1-5; D is possibly TRBD1 (5 bases). V lost 4 bases and J lost 7, with 14 bases in between. Per germline, CDR1 LGHDT and CDR2 YNNKEL (reference sequence). This CDR3 is 14 amino acids long. CDR3 in amino acids: CASSPDGPGQPQHF. The CDR3 DNA is TGTGCCAGCAGCCCGGACGGACCAGGGCAGCCCCAGCATTTT.

There are a few counts of this clonotype. This chain connects TRBV10-2 to TRBJ2-7, with D maybe TRBD2 (6 bases). V was trimmed by 6 bases and J by 5 bases, leaving 17 bases between them. The CDR3 consists of 14 residues. Germline V gene data show CDR1 as WSHSY and CDR2 as SAAADI. CDR3 amino acids: CASSPRRTGDEQYF. In nucleotides, the CDR3 is TGCGCCAGCAGCCCGAGAAGGACGGGGGACGAGCAGTACTTC.

The chain employs TRBV29-1 and TRBJ2-7, with D tentatively TRBD1 (6 bases). Trimming pared 1 base from V and 6 bases from J, leaving 13 bases between. The CDR3 loop spans 13 amino acids. CDR1 and CDR2 (germline): SQVTM, ANQGSEA. CDR3 sequence (DNA): TGCAGCGTTGAAGGGGGGCAGGTAGGCGAGCAGTACTTC. Its protein product is CSVEGGQVGEQYF.

This clonotype was seen a few times. The V and J genes are TRBV2 and TRBJ2-3; perhaps TRBD1 as D (5 bases). The ends were cut back, 8 bases at V and 0 bases at J, with 15 bases in the middle. Per germline, CDR1 SNHLY and CDR2 FYNNEI. The CDR3 has 15 amino acids. The CDR3 bases are TGTGCCAGCGTTCGACAGCTAACTAGCACAGATACGCAGTATTTT. Protein product: CASVRQLTSTDTQYF.

The chain recombines TRBV14 with TRBJ2-7, with TRBD1 matching over 12 bases. Trimming removed 3 bases from V and 6 bases from J; junction bases left unmatched: 18. The CDR3 has 19 amino acids. Germline-derived CDR1 and CDR2 are SGHDN and FVKESK. The DNA for the CDR3 is TGTGCCAGCAGCCATTTTGGGGGAGCCCCGGGACAGGGGGCTTTCGAGCAGTACTTC. It is translated as CASSHFGGAPGQGAFEQYF.

This clonotype was detected ten times or more. The rearrangement joins TRBV24-1 to TRBJ2-7; D is unresolved. V was clipped by 2 bases and J by 2 bases, with 0 bases between them. CDR1 and CDR2 (germline): KGHDR, SFDVKD. The CDR3 length is 11 residues. The chain's CDR3 is CATSDSYEQYF. The CDR3 DNA reads as TGTGCCACCAGTGATTCCTACGAGCAGTACTTC.

As DNA, the CDR3 is TGTGCCAGCAGCGTAGATAGCGGGAGCTTTAGCACAGATACGCAGTATTTT. Its protein product is CASSVDSGSFSTDTQYF. The rearrangement joins TRBV9 to TRBJ2-3; 9 nucleotides line up with TRBD2. Trimming took 0 bases from V and 0 from J; bases not matched to a gene: 5. The CDR3 has 17 amino acids. Looked up from germline, CDR1 is SGDLS and CDR2 is YYNGEE.

This chain joins TRBV9 and TRBJ2-5; TRBD1 or TRBD2 may be the D gene (6 bases each). This CDR3 region has 15 residues. V dropped 3 bases and J dropped 3 bases, with 15 bases sitting between them. Germline V gives CDR1 SGDLS, CDR2 YYNGEE. CDR3 sequence reads: CASSGVGGGKETQYF. CDR3 DNA sequence: TGTGCCAGCAGCGGGGTAGGAGGGGGGAAAGAGACCCAGTACTTC. Full variable domain (rest looked up from reference TRBV9 and TRBJ2-5): DSGVTQTPKHLITATGQRVTLRCSPRSGDLSVYWYQQSLDQGLQFLIQYYNGEERAKGNILERFSAQQFPDLHSELNLSSLELGDSALYFCASSGVGGGKETQYFGPGTRLLVL.

The V gene is TRBV5-1, the J gene TRBJ2-1; TRBD2 matches 7 bases. From germline, CDR1 is SGHRS and CDR2 YFSETQ. The V and J ends lost 1 base and 8 bases, in that order; junction bases with no gene match: 9. The CDR3 has 15 amino acids. The CDR3 region is CASSLSGINVYEQFF. The CDR3, as DNA: TGCGCCAGCAGCTTGAGCGGGATAAATGTCTATGAGCAGTTCTTC.

The CDR3 loop reads CASSPQGPFNEKLFF. The CDR3 region has the DNA TGTGCCAGCTCACCACAGGGGCCTTTTAATGAAAAACTGTTTTTT. V gene TRBV18 combines with J gene TRBJ1-4; a possible D gene is TRBD1 (5 bases). The V end was cut by 1 base, the J end by 4 bases, with 10 bases between. This CDR3 has 15 amino acids. From germline, CDR1 is KGHSH and CDR2 LQKENI.

This rearrangement joins TRBV7-2 to TRBJ2-1, with D unclear. V was pared by 2 bases and J by 6 bases, with 20 bases between. Germline V gene sequence: CDR1 SGHTA, CDR2 FQGNSA. This CDR3 has 17 residues. CDR3: CASSLRFDRSPFNEQFF. In nucleotides, the CDR3 is TGTGCCAGCAGCTTACGCTTCGACCGGTCCCCCTTCAATGAGCAGTTCTTC.

The chain has TRBV7-8 and TRBJ2-2; no reliable D call. V was clipped by 6 bases and J by 6 bases, with 11 bases between them. This CDR3 spans 13 amino acids. Per germline, CDR1 SGHVS and CDR2 FQNEAQ. CDR3 region: CASRRINPGELFF. CDR3 in DNA: TGTGCCAGCAGGCGCATAAATCCCGGGGAGCTGTTTTTT.

This chain connects TRBV20-1 to TRBJ2-1, with a possible D match to TRBD2 (6 bases). Germline lookup yields CDR1 DFQATT and CDR2 SNEGSKA (reference sequence). This CDR3 is built from 15 residues. V was cut by 5 bases and J by 7 bases, with 21 bases left in between. The DNA for the CDR3 is TGCAGTGCTCCTCCTCCGCGGGGTCGAGGAAATGAGCAGTTCTTC. This codes for CSAPPPRGRGNEQFF.

This rearrangement joins TRBV12-3 or TRBV12-4 to TRBJ2-1, with TRBD2 identical over 9 bases. The CDR3 totals 15 residues. The V gene end was trimmed by 1 base and the J gene end by 14 bases; junction bases not matched to a gene: 12. In DNA, the CDR3 is TGTGCCAGCAGTTTAGGGTCTAGCGGGGCTGGGATAAAGTTCTTC. It translates to CASSLGSSGAGIKFF.

The chain combines TRBV18 with TRBJ2-5; maybe TRBD2 (6 bases). The CDR3 length is 14 residues. Trimming left V 2 bases short and J 4 bases short, with 11 bases between. Germline lookup yields CDR1 KGHSH and CDR2 LQKENI. CDR3 protein: CASSPGDSGETQYF. The CDR3 nucleotides read TGTGCCAGCTCACCAGGGGATAGCGGAGAGACCCAGTACTTC.

The genes are TRBV6-2 or TRBV6-3 and TRBJ1-2, with 7 bases aligning to TRBD1. Germline lookup yields CDR1 MNHEY and CDR2 SVGEGT. This CDR3 comprises 16 residues. After removal of 5 bases from V and 4 bases from J, the junction contained 13 bases not matched to a gene. The CDR3 loop is CASSKTEGAFGYGYTF. DNA for the CDR3: TGTGCCAGCAGTAAAACGGAGGGGGCATTTGGCTATGGCTACACCTTC.

This clonotype was picked up a small number of times. This chain joins TRBV29-1 and TRBJ1-5; possibly TRBD1 for D (6 bases). Germline CDR1 SQVTM, CDR2 ANQGSEA. The CDR3 covers 13 residues. V shed 4 bases and J shed 6 bases, with 13 bases lying between them. CDR3 region: CSVGAGGLQPQHF. The CDR3 DNA reads as TGCAGCGTTGGGGCGGGGGGGCTTCAGCCCCAGCATTTT.

The rearrangement joins TRBV28 to TRBJ2-5; 7 nucleotides align to TRBD2. The V segment lost 5 bases and the J segment 7 bases; nucleotides outside the gene matches: 10. The CDR3 runs to 14 residues. Germline V CDR1 and CDR2: MDHEN, SYDVKM. CDR3 region: CASSVGQGGATQYF. For the CDR3, the DNA is TGTGCCAGCAGTGTGGGGCAGGGAGGGGCGACCCAGTACTTC. Full variable domain (outside the CDR3, taken from reference TRBV28 and TRBJ2-5): DVKVTQSSRYLVKRTGEKVFLECVQDMDHENMFWYRQDPGLGLRLIYFSYDVKMKEKGDIPEGYSVSREKKERFSLILESASTNQTSMYLCASSVGQGGATQYFGPGTRLLVL.